The 15 T cell receptor beta chains given below trace back to one sample, sequenced in a study of shared clonotypes between healthy human individuals. Here immunoSEQ multiplex PCR was the method, and the copy in TCRdb shows in-frame clones only, minus some. The table includes hundreds of thousands of clones, 55% to 75% detected once. Sequencing was performed on memory CD4+ T cells sorted from blood. Subset given: CD45RA-negative fraction. Source of these receptors: a woman in her thirties in good health.

The rearrangement uses TRBV5-1 and TRBJ2-4; the D call may be TRBD1 or TRBD2 (7 bases each). Germline assignment: CDR1 SGHRS and CDR2 YFSETQ. Trimming shortened V by 4 bases and J by 6 bases, and 17 bases separated the two germline ends. The CDR3 consists of 15 residues. The CDR3 here is CASSREGAIGNIQYF. The CDR3 bases are TGCGCCAGCAGCAGGGAGGGGGCTATAGGAAACATTCAGTACTTC.

The rearrangement links TRBV19 to TRBJ1-1; the D is unclear. From germline, CDR1 is LNHDA and CDR2 SQIVND (reference sequence). The V end was cut by 2 bases, the J end by 1 base, with 8 bases between. This CDR3 contains 14 residues. The CDR3: CASSIFRENTEAFF. CDR3 nucleotide sequence: TGTGCCAGTAGTATATTCCGTGAGAACACTGAAGCTTTCTTT.

In its sample, this clone was seen a few times. Other DNA variants within this sample encode the same CDR3. The V gene is TRBV28, the J gene TRBJ2-7; possibly TRBD1 for D (7 bases). Germline V gene sequence: CDR1 MDHEN, CDR2 SYDVKM. The CDR3 runs to 14 residues. Trimming took off 5 bases at V and 4 bases at J, with 15 bases between the two ends. For the CDR3, the DNA is TGTGCCAGCAGTCCCCCGCAGGGGGGATACGAGCAGTACTTC. Its protein product is CASSPPQGGYEQYF. Full variable domain (remainder filled in from reference TRBV28 and TRBJ2-7): DVKVTQSSRYLVKRTGEKVFLECVQDMDHENMFWYRQDPGLGLRLIYFSYDVKMKEKGDIPEGYSVSREKKERFSLILESASTNQTSMYLCASSPPQGGYEQYFGPGTRLTVT.

Worth noting for this clone: An end of the junction differs from the germline gene, which may be a read error. The genes are TRBV7-9 and TRBJ2-7; 8 nucleotides line up with TRBD2. Germline CDR1 SEHNR, CDR2 FQNEAQ (reference sequence). The length of the CDR3 is 15 residues. This CDR3 reads CASSLAGQDTYEQYF. CDR3 coding DNA: TGTGCCAGCAGTTTAGCGGGGCAGGATACCTACGAGCAGTACTTC.

This clone has a count of ten or more. The gene calls are TRBV19 and TRBJ1-2, with 9 bases identical to TRBD1. CDR1 and CDR2 (germline): LNHDA, SQIVND (reference sequence). Germline trimming cut 10 bases from V and 4 bases from J; bases unmatched to any gene: 7. CDR3 length: 13 amino acids. CDR3 sequence (DNA): TGTGCCATCGATCCGGGACAGGGCTATGGCTACACCTTC. Encoded protein: CAIDPGQGYGYTF.

The chain uses TRBV10-3 and TRBJ2-2; perhaps TRBD2 as D (6 bases). The germline CDR1 and CDR2 sequences are ENHRY and SYGVKD. The V and J ends lost 6 bases and 2 bases respectively, with 10 bases between them. This CDR3 spans 14 amino acids. In nucleotides, the CDR3 is TGTGCCATCAGAGGGGACTTCAACACCGGGGAGCTGTTTTTT. Translated, it gives CAIRGDFNTGELFF.

V gene TRBV20-1 combines with J gene TRBJ2-1, with D tentatively TRBD2 (5 bases). V was cut by 5 bases and J by 10 bases, with 12 bases left in between. Germline loops: CDR1 DFQATT, CDR2 SNEGSKA (reference sequence). This CDR3 spans 11 amino acids. CDR3 nucleotide sequence: TGCAGTGCTGGGCGGGCGGGCGAGCAGTTCTTC. It translates to CSAGRAGEQFF.

The chain's CDR3 is CASSSGLMFYEQFF. CDR3 nucleotides: TGTGCCAGCAGTTCAGGGTTAATGTTCTATGAGCAGTTCTTC. The chain links TRBV6-1 to TRBJ2-1; tentatively, D is TRBD1 (5 bases). V lost 5 bases and J lost 8, with 16 bases in between. In germline, CDR1 is MNHNS, CDR2 SASEGT. The CDR3 length is 14 residues.

The CDR3 loop is CASSLGQGITDTQYF. CDR3 DNA sequence: TGCGCCAGCAGCCTCGGACAGGGGATAACAGATACGCAGTATTTT. This chain joins TRBV5-1 and TRBJ2-3, with 9 bases matching TRBD1. Germline loops: CDR1 SGHRS, CDR2 YFSETQ. V gave up 4 bases and J gave up 3 bases; unmatched junction bases: 6. The length of the CDR3 is 15 residues.

The chain couples TRBV15 to TRBJ2-1; TRBD1 might be the D (5 bases). The V end was cut by 0 bases, the J end by 1 base, with 7 bases between. Germline V CDR1 and CDR2: LNHNV, YYDKDF (reference sequence). CDR3 size: 15 residues. CDR3 region: CATSREDSSYNEQFF. For the CDR3, the DNA is TGTGCCACCAGCAGAGAAGACAGTTCCTACAATGAGCAGTTCTTC.

The chain couples TRBV2 to TRBJ1-5, with D unresolved. V lost 5 bases and J 7 bases, leaving 12 bases between the germline ends. Germline-derived CDR1 and CDR2 are SNHLY and FYNNEI. The CDR3 is 13 amino acids. CDR3 amino acids: CASSRQVRQPQHF. CDR3 DNA: TGTGCCAGCAGTAGGCAGGTTCGACAGCCCCAGCATTTT.

The CDR3 nucleotides are TGCGCCAGCAGCTCCCTCCCGGTTGGGGAGCAGTTCTTC. Its translation: CASSSLPVGEQFF. The chain couples TRBV5-1 to TRBJ2-1; D uncertain. CDR3 length equals 13 residues. Trimming shortened V by 3 bases and J by 10 bases, and 14 bases separated the two germline ends. CDR1 and CDR2 from the germline V gene are SGHRS and YFSETQ.

V is TRBV4-1 and J is TRBJ2-2, with a tentative D call TRBD1 (6 bases). Germline CDR1 is MGHRA and CDR2 is YSYEKL. The V end lost 2 bases, the J end lost 3 bases, and 10 bases lay between the germline ends. The CDR3 is 15 amino acids. This CDR3 reads CASSQKDSDTGELFF. The CDR3 DNA reads TGCGCCAGCAGCCAAAAGGACAGCGACACCGGGGAGCTGTTTTTT.

V is TRBV28 and J is TRBJ1-4, with D unclear. The germline CDR1 and CDR2 sequences are MDHEN and SYDVKM. The CDR3 is 16 residues long. Trimming shortened V by 6 bases and J by 0 bases, and 14 bases separated the two germline ends. Here the CDR3 reads CASRDGRVSTNEKLFF. For the CDR3, the DNA is TGTGCCAGCAGGGATGGCCGGGTTTCAACTAATGAAAAACTGTTTTTT.

The chain links TRBV27 to TRBJ1-6; 9 bases line up with TRBD1. The CDR3 runs 15 residues. CDR1 is MNHEY and CDR2 is SMNVEV in the germline V gene (reference sequence). The V and J ends lost 6 bases and 7 bases, in that order; junction bases with no gene match: 7. The CDR3 DNA is TGTGCCAGCAGACCCTGGGACAGGGAAAATTCACCCCTCCACTTT. Translation: CASRPWDRENSPLHF.